Below, 14 T cell receptor beta chains from the same sample are listed, as sequenced in a study of T cells expressing NK-cell markers. From the 5' RACE reads, TCRdb lists one entry per CDR3 protein and no DNA. The table counts about 550,000 distinct CDR3 sequences; 3% to 4.5% lies in the top ten. Sequenced sample: blood T cells: a sorted CD56 or NKG2C T cell subset, CD4+ or CD8+ T cells, or bulk PBMC T cells (not recorded which). The receptors come from a man aged 18 to 30 in good health.

The V gene is TRBV12-3 or TRBV12-4, the J gene TRBJ2-2; TCRdb indicates TRBD1, and absent DNA this call remains unverified. The CDR3 is 15 amino acids. The chain's CDR3 is CASREQGVGTGELFF.

The chain joins TRBV4-2 to TRBJ2-1; TCRdb names TRBD1, which stays unverified in the absence of DNA. CDR3 length equals 16 residues. Germline CDR1 reads LGHNA; CDR2 reads YNFKEQ. The CDR3 spells CASSQAGTGDYNEQFF.

CDR3 sequence reads: CASSRWFSETQYF. The chain has TRBV5-1 and TRBJ2-5. The CDR3 runs to 13 residues. The germline V gene has CDR1 SGHRS and CDR2 YFSETQ.

The chain combines TRBV7-9 with TRBJ2-1; absent DNA, TCRdb's TRBD2 call cannot be checked. The germline V gene encodes CDR1 SEHNR and CDR2 FQNEAQ (reference sequence). The CDR3 is made up of 15 amino acids. CDR3 protein: CASSARLDQGNEQFF.

The chain joins TRBV11-2 to TRBJ1-1; TCRdb returns TRBD1, unconfirmable since there is no DNA. Per germline, CDR1 SGHAT and CDR2 FQNNGV. The CDR3 sequence is 11 residues long. This chain's CDR3 is CASSPGEQAFF.

Here the CDR3 reads CATSGVVSSTDTQYF. The chain is built from TRBV24-1 and TRBJ2-3; with no DNA, the TCRdb D assignment of TRBD2 cannot be verified. Germline V gene lookup returns CDR1 KGHDR and CDR2 SFDVKD. The CDR3 totals 15 residues.

The chain links TRBV20-1 to TRBJ1-4; TCRdb's D gene call, TRBD1, goes unchecked for lack of DNA. CDR1 is DFQATT and CDR2 is SNEGSKA in the germline V gene (reference sequence). This CDR3 region has 15 residues. CDR3 sequence: CSATLGGLANEKLFF.

V is TRBV20-1 and J is TRBJ1-2; TCRdb reports TRBD1, a call that lacks DNA to check it against. CDR3 length: 13 amino acids. CDR1 and CDR2 from the germline V gene are DFQATT and SNEGSKA (reference sequence). CDR3 region: CSAEPGTVYGYTF.

The chain joins TRBV20-1 to TRBJ2-1; the D call from TCRdb, TRBD2, cannot be confirmed without DNA. This CDR3 is built from 17 residues. In germline, CDR1 is DFQATT, CDR2 SNEGSKA (reference sequence). The CDR3 spells CSASRMSGRASHNEQFF.

This chain connects TRBV28 to TRBJ2-5; TCRdb picks TRBD2, but there is no DNA to check that call. This CDR3 region has 12 residues. Germline loops: CDR1 MDHEN, CDR2 SYDVKM. CDR3 protein: CATKTGTSLKYF.

The V and J genes are TRBV7-9 and TRBJ2-5; no DNA is available, so the TRBD1 call from TCRdb remains unchecked. This CDR3 is 15 amino acids long. Germline CDR1 SEHNR, CDR2 FQNEAQ (reference sequence). Here the CDR3 reads CASSLAPGQQETQYF. The full variable domain, completed using reference TRBV7-9 and TRBJ2-5, is DTGVSQNPRHKITKRGQNVTFRCDPISEHNRLYWYRQTLGQGPEFLTYFQNEAQLEKSRLLSDRFSAERPKGSFSTLEIQRTEQGDSAMYLCASSLAPGQQETQYFGPGTRLLVL.

The chain is built from TRBV30 and TRBJ1-5. The CDR3 is made up of 13 amino acids. CDR1 GTSNPN and CDR2 SVGIG come from the germline V gene (reference sequence). The CDR3 loop is CAWSPRQNQPQHF. The entire variable domain, with the rest obtained from reference TRBV30 and TRBJ1-5, is as follows: SQTIHQWPATLVQPVGSPLSLECTVEGTSNPNLYWYRQAAGRGLQLLFYSVGIGQISSEVPQNLSASRPQDRQFILSSKKLLLSDSGFYLCAWSPRQNQPQHFGDGTRLSIL.

The chain is built from TRBV2 and TRBJ2-2; TCRdb's D call of TRBD2 is untestable without DNA. The germline V gene has CDR1 SNHLY and CDR2 FYNNEI. The CDR3 loop spans 16 amino acids. Here the CDR3 reads CASNRLAGADTGELFF.

The CDR3 loop reads CASSAGHRTDTQYF. J is TRBJ2-3 and V is TRBV7-8; the TRBD2 assignment by TCRdb is unverifiable without DNA. Germline CDR1 reads SGHVS; CDR2 reads FQNEAQ. This CDR3 contains 14 residues.